A single T cell receptor (beta chain) is shown here with its context. Between the trimmed V and J ends, which lost 2 bases and 8 bases, there was a span of 9 bases. CDR1 is SNHLY and CDR2 is FYNNEI in the germline V gene. CDR3 length: 12 residues. Random hexamers served to reverse transcribe about 0.5 to 1 ug RNA. TCRdb re-analysed the immunoSEQ multiplex PCR reads in MiXCR, keeping a single row per CDR3 protein. The repertoire holds 300,000 to 350,000 distinct CDR3 sequences, with approximately 90% as singletons. The data are from a study of CD8 T cells in Susac syndrome. The receptor was isolated from a human donor with multiple sclerosis. Source material: CD4+ T cells from PBMCs. J is TRBJ1-2 and V is TRBV2; D remains unclear. The CDR3: CASSESQSGYTF. The CDR3 nucleotides are TGTGCCAGCAGTGAATCGCAGAGCGGCTACACCTTC.